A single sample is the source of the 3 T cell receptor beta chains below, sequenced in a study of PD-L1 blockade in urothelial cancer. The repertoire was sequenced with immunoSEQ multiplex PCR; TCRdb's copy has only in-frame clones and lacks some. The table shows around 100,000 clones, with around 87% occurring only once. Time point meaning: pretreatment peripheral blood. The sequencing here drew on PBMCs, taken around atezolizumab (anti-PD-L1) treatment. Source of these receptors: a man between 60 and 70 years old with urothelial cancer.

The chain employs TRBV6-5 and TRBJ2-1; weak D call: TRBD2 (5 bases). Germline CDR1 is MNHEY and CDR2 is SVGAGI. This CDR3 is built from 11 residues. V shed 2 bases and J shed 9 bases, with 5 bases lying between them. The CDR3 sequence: CASSYRGEQFF. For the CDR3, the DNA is TGTGCCAGCAGTTACCGGGGTGAGCAGTTCTTC.

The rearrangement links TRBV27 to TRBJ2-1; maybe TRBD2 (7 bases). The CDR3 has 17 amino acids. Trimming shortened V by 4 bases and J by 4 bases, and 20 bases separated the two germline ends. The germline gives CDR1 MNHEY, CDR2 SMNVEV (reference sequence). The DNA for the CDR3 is TGTGCCAGCAGTTCCTTAATGGGGGGGGCCTCTTACAATGAGCAGTTCTTC. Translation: CASSSLMGGASYNEQFF.

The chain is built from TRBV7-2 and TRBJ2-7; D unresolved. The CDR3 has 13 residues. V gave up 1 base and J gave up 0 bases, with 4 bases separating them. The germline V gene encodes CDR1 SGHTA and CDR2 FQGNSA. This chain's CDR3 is CASSLDSSYEQYF. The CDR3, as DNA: TGTGCCAGCAGCTTAGACAGCTCCTACGAGCAGTACTTC.